Each of the 15 T cell receptor beta chains below was sequenced from the same sample in a study of cytomegalovirus exposure and HLA in healthy donors listed by TCRdb under 2017. Library preparation used the immunoSEQ multiplex PCR assay. Not all clones reach the TCRdb copy of this immuneACCESS table, which keeps in-frame sequences only. Checked studies attribute under half of the gap to unresolved V genes and leave the rest unexplained. The sample has 110,000 or so clones on record, roughly 86% of them singletons. The ten largest clones capture over 4% of the sample. What was sequenced was PBMCs. The receptors were gathered from a man aged 18 to 29 in good health and CMV-seronegative.

The rearrangement joins TRBV9 to TRBJ2-5, with D hard to call. The better agreement between TRBJ2-7 and the DNA end casts doubt on the J call. Per germline, CDR1 SGDLS and CDR2 YYNGEE. The CDR3 contains 14 residues. Here the CDR3 reads CASSVGGPPYEQYF. In nucleotides, the CDR3 is TGTGCCAGCAGCGTAGGAGGTCCGCCCTACGAGCAGTACTTC.

This chain links TRBV6-1 with TRBJ2-7; TRBD2 matches 8 bases. The CDR3 runs 13 residues. Looked up from germline, CDR1 is MNHNS and CDR2 is SASEGT. V shed 10 bases, J shed 0 bases, and the junction held 5 bases outside the gene matches. CDR3 loop: CATRTSLSYEQYF. The CDR3 nucleotides are TGTGCCACTAGGACTAGCCTCTCCTACGAGCAGTACTTC.

This chain uses TRBV6-1 with TRBJ1-3; the match to TRBD1 covers 9 bases. The CDR3 consists of 17 residues. The junction had 8 bases not matched to a gene; V was cut back by 3 bases and J by 2 bases. Germline CDR1 reads MNHNS; CDR2 reads SASEGT. CDR3 in amino acids: CASSDRGQGKTGNTIYF. The CDR3 nucleotides are TGTGCCAGCAGTGATAGGGGACAGGGTAAAACTGGAAACACCATATATTTT.

The chain combines TRBV14 with TRBJ2-5, with 9 bases fitting TRBD2. V dropped 4 bases and J dropped 4; count of bases not matched to a gene: 7. The CDR3 is 15 amino acids. Looked up from germline, CDR1 is SGHDN and CDR2 is FVKESK. CDR3 in amino acids: CASSPSRAGGETQYF. Written as DNA, the CDR3 is TGTGCCAGCAGCCCCTCCCGAGCGGGGGGAGAGACCCAGTACTTC.

This clone has only one observation. This sequence joins TRBV5-6 and TRBJ2-7; 12 bases line up with TRBD1. Germline trimming cut 4 bases from V and 2 bases from J; bases unmatched to any gene: 4. CDR1 and CDR2 (germline): SGHDT, YYEEEE. The CDR3 has 15 amino acids. Here the CDR3 reads CASSGTGGEPYEQYF. Here the CDR3 DNA reads TGTGCCAGCAGCGGGACAGGGGGCGAACCCTACGAGCAGTACTTC.

This clone was picked up one time. This rearrangement joins TRBV6-1 to TRBJ2-7, with D maybe TRBD2 (5 bases). V gave up 3 bases and J gave up 0 bases, with 12 bases separating them. Germline CDR1 MNHNS, CDR2 SASEGT. The CDR3 is 15 amino acids. CDR3 in DNA: TGTGCCAGCAGTGAGTCGGAGCGGAGCTCCTACGAGCAGTACTTC. Translation: CASSESERSSYEQYF.

The V gene is TRBV19, the J gene TRBJ1-1; D possibly corresponds to TRBD1 (5 bases). Trimming took off 5 bases at V and 0 bases at J, with 13 bases between the two ends. Germline V lookup: CDR1 LNHDA, CDR2 SQIVND (reference sequence). This CDR3 comprises 15 residues. The CDR3 DNA is TGTGCCAGTAGTCCTCGGGGGACTATGAACACTGAAGCTTTCTTT. Protein sequence: CASSPRGTMNTEAFF. The variable domain in full, with the rest retrieved from reference TRBV19 and TRBJ1-1, is DGGITQSPKYLFRKEGQNVTLSCEQNLNHDAMYWYRQDPGQGLRLIYYSQIVNDFQKGDIAEGYSVSREKKESFPLTVTSAQKNPTAFYLCASSPRGTMNTEAFFGQGTRLTVV.

This clone has a single count. V gene TRBV30 combines with J gene TRBJ2-3; the match to TRBD1 covers 9 bases. Per germline, CDR1 GTSNPN and CDR2 SVGIG (reference sequence). The CDR3 loop spans 15 amino acids. The V gene end was trimmed by 5 bases and the J gene end by 3 bases; junction bases not matched to a gene: 9. CDR3 in DNA: TGTGCCTGGTCCGGGACAGGGTGGCGAACAGATACGCAGTATTTT. Translation gives CAWSGTGWRTDTQYF.

This chain connects TRBV5-8 to TRBJ1-1; TRBD1 agrees at 9 bases. Germline V gene sequence: CDR1 SGHTS, CDR2 YDEGEE. Trimming removed 5 bases from V and 5 bases from J; junction bases left unmatched: 7. CDR3 length: 14 amino acids. The CDR3 protein is CASSPDRGRTEAFF. CDR3 sequence (DNA): TGTGCCAGCAGTCCGGACAGGGGAAGGACTGAAGCTTTCTTT.

V and J are TRBV4-2 and TRBJ2-7; D is undetermined. The CDR3 extends over 13 amino acids. The V end lost 0 bases, the J end lost 6 bases, and 9 bases lay between the germline ends. CDR1 is LGHNA, CDR2 YNFKEQ, per germline. DNA for the CDR3: TGTGCCAGCAGCCAAGATCCGGGTTTCGAGCAGTACTTC. It specifies CASSQDPGFEQYF.

The V gene is TRBV5-1, the J gene TRBJ2-3; the D gene is possibly TRBD2 (6 bases). Germline V gene data show CDR1 as SGHRS and CDR2 as YFSETQ. The CDR3 totals 16 residues. Trimming removed 0 bases from V and 7 bases from J, with 18 bases in between. CDR3 nucleotide sequence: TGCGCCAGCAGCTTGGAGGTAGCGGACTTCATGAATACGCAGTATTTT. Translated: CASSLEVADFMNTQYF.

The V gene is TRBV6-5, the J gene TRBJ1-1, with D possibly being TRBD1 (5 bases). In germline, CDR1 is MNHEY, CDR2 SVGAGI. V shed 8 bases and J shed 0 bases, with 13 bases lying between them. CDR3 size: 14 residues. The CDR3 DNA follows: TGTGCCAGCCAAAGGGGCAAATTGAACACTGAAGCTTTCTTT. Amino acids: CASQRGKLNTEAFF.

The rearrangement links TRBV5-1 to TRBJ2-2; D is perhaps TRBD1 (6 bases). The germline V gene has CDR1 SGHRS and CDR2 YFSETQ. Trimming removed 0 bases at V and 7 bases at J, with 13 bases between. The CDR3 extends over 15 amino acids. CDR3 loop: CASSLGGQSGGELFF. The CDR3 coding sequence is TGCGCCAGCAGCTTGGGTGGACAGAGTGGCGGGGAGCTGTTTTTT.

J is TRBJ2-5 and V is TRBV7-2, with a weak D call TRBD1 (6 bases). The CDR3 has 16 amino acids. The V end was cut by 0 bases, the J end by 4 bases, with 15 bases between. CDR1 and CDR2 (germline): SGHTA, FQGNSA. The CDR3 sequence: CASSLARGILGETQYF. In DNA, the CDR3 is TGTGCCAGCAGCTTAGCCAGGGGAATCCTTGGAGAGACCCAGTACTTC. The entire variable domain, with the rest obtained from reference TRBV7-2 and TRBJ2-5, is as follows: GAGVSQSPSNKVTEKGKDVELRCDPISGHTALYWYRQSLGQGLEFLIYFQGNSAPDKSGLPSDRFSAERTGGSVSTLTIQRTQQEDSAVYLCASSLARGILGETQYFGPGTRLLVL.

The rearrangement uses TRBV6-1 and TRBJ2-7; unclear D gene. V dropped 5 bases and J dropped 4 bases, with 3 bases sitting between them. The CDR3 is 10 amino acids. Per germline, CDR1 MNHNS and CDR2 SASEGT. The CDR3 sequence: CASSTYEQYF. CDR3 sequence (DNA): TGTGCCAGCAGTACATACGAGCAGTACTTC.